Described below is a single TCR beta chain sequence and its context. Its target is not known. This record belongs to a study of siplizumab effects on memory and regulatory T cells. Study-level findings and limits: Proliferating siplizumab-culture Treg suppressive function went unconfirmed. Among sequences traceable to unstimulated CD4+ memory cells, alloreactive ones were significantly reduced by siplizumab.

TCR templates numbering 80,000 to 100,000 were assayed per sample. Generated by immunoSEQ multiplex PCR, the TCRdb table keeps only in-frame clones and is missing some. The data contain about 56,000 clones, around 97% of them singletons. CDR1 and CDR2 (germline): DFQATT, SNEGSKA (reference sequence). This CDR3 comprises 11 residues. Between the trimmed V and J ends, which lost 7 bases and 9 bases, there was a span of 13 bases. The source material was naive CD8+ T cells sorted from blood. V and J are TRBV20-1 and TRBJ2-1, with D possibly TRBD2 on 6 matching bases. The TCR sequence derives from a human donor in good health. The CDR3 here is CSGQRGSEQFF. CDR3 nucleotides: TGCAGTGGGCAACGGGGGTCTGAGCAGTTCTTC.